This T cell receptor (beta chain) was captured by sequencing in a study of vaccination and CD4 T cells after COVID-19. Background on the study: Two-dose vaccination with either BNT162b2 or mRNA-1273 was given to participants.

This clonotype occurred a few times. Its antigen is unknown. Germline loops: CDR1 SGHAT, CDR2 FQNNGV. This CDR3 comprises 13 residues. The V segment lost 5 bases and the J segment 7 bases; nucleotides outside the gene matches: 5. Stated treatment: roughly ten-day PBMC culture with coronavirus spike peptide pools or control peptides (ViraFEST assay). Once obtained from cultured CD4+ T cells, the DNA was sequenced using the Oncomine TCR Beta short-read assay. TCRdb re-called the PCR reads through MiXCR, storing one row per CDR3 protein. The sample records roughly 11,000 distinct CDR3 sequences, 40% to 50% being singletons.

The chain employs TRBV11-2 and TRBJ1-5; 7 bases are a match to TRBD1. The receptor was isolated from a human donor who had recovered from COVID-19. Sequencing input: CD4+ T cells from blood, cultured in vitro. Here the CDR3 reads CASSPDREQPQHF. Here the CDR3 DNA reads TGTGCCAGCAGCCCCGACAGGGAACAGCCCCAGCATTTT.